This T cell receptor (beta chain) emerged from a study of cytomegalovirus exposure and HLA in healthy donors. The CDR3 loop spans 15 amino acids. Germline assignment: CDR1 SGDLS and CDR2 YYNGEE. The V end was cut by 3 bases, the J end by 0 bases, with 10 bases between. This clone was seen once. PCR involved 60 Vbeta and 13 Jbeta primers. This table comes from immunoSEQ multiplex PCR, and its TCRdb copy is limited to in-frame clones, with some not included. The table lists 90,000 to 110,000 clones, 65% to 90% of them singletons, with 2.2% in the top ten. Source material: PBMCs. The rearrangement links TRBV9 to TRBJ2-1, with TRBD2 as a possible D gene (5 bases). This TCR was recovered from a woman younger than 45 in good health and CMV-seronegative. The CDR3 reads CASSGSGSSYNEQFF. The CDR3 DNA follows: TGTGCCAGCAGCGGAAGCGGCTCCTCCTACAATGAGCAGTTCTTC.